This TCR beta chain was observed in a study of glioma-infiltrating T cells after dendritic cell vaccination. Overall study: Dendritic cell vaccination trial patients had either newly diagnosed or recurrent glioblastoma.

Before vaccination, two weeks after the third vaccination, and at progression, PBMC were collected. The V gene's germline CDR1 is ENHRY and CDR2 SYGVKD. CDR3 size: 15 residues. Germline trimming cut 3 bases from V and 9 bases from J; bases unmatched to any gene: 4. The assay was immunoSEQ multiplex PCR, and TCRdb's table has in-frame clones only and misses some. The sample has more than 95,000 clones; roughly 81% are singletons. This TCR came from a human donor with glioblastoma. The chain carries TRBV10-3 and TRBJ2-1, with TRBD2 identical over 14 bases. The source was blood, collected before dendritic cell vaccination. The CDR3 region is CAISEGTSGGLEQFF. CDR3 sequence (DNA): TGTGCCATCAGTGAAGGGACTAGCGGGGGTCTTGAGCAGTTCTTC.